The rows below give T cell receptor beta chains drawn from one sample of a study of blood T cell repertoires in COVID-19. Measured with immunoSEQ multiplex PCR; TCRdb has only the in-frame clones, and not every one. This sample yields fewer than 350,000 clones, of which 70% to 90% are seen a single time; roughly 4% belongs to the top ten. The sample consisted of PBMCs or T cells enriched from blood (not recorded which). The origin of the receptors is a woman in her forties with acute COVID-19. Each CDR3 is given with its conserved first and last residue. Each record gives: J gene, clone size, V gene, D gene, CDR3 DNA, CDR3 protein. D genes are given only for firm matches. Clone size is not always given. Where it is, it says once, few, many or a class for expanded clones.

TRBJ1-1,once,TRBV5-1,NA,TGCGCCAGCAGCCCAAAAACGGGGGGCGAAAACACTGAAGCTTTCTTT,CASSPKTGGENTEAFF
TRBJ2-1,NA,TRBV3-1/TRBV3-2,TRBD2,TGTGCCAGCAGCCAATTCACCGCCTCCCCGGCGGGGGGGATTAATGAGCAGTTCTTC,CASSQFTASPAGGINEQFF
TRBJ1-2,NA,TRBV7-2,TRBD1,TGTGCCAGCAGCTTAGGGGGACAGGATAGTGGCTACACCTTC,CASSLGGQDSGYTF
TRBJ1-6,NA,TRBV7-2,TRBD1,TGTGCCAGCAGCTTCCCTCGGGACAGAAGATATAATTCACCCCTCCACTTT,CASSFPRDRRYNSPLHF
TRBJ2-7,NA,TRBV2,TRBD1,TGTGCCAGCAGCGGGGACAGGGTGTCCGAGCAGTACTTC,CASSGDRVSEQYF
TRBJ1-1,NA,TRBV7-3,NA,TGTGCCAGCAGCAAACAAGGACAGCTGAACACTGAAGCTTTCTTT,CASSKQGQLNTEAFF
TRBJ2-3,NA,TRBV18,NA,TGTGCCAGCTCACCAGCGGTCACAGATACGCAGTATTTT,CASSPAVTDTQYF
TRBJ2-3,NA,TRBV28,TRBD2,TGTGCCAGCACCACTCGACTAGCGGGAGCAGATACGCAGTATTTT,CASTTRLAGADTQYF
TRBJ1-5,once,TRBV20-1,TRBD1,TGCAGTGCTAGTAACAGGGGGCTAGCGCAGCCCCAGCATTTT,CSASNRGLAQPQHF
TRBJ1-2,NA,TRBV6-2/TRBV6-3,TRBD1,TGTGCCAGCAGTCGGACAGGTTCTAACTATGGCTACACCTTC,CASSRTGSNYGYTF
TRBJ2-2,NA,TRBV9,TRBD1,TGTGCCAGCAGCTCGCGACAGGGAGCCACCGGGGAGCTGTTTTTT,CASSSRQGATGELFF
TRBJ2-3,NA,TRBV18,NA,TGTGCCAGCTCACCCCGGTCTAGCACAGATACGCAGTATTTT,CASSPRSSTDTQYF
TRBJ2-1,NA,TRBV24-1,NA,TGTGCCACCAGTGACCCTGGACAGCTGTACAATGAGCAGTTCTTC,CATSDPGQLYNEQFF
TRBJ1-1,NA,TRBV3-1/TRBV3-2,NA,TGTGCCAGCAGCGATAGCTACAGGGTACCCACTGAAGCTTTCTTT,CASSDSYRVPTEAFF
TRBJ2-1,NA,TRBV9,NA,TGTGCCAGCAGCGTAGAGCCTTTAGAGCATGAGCAGTTCTTC,CASSVEPLEHEQFF
TRBJ2-7,NA,TRBV18,NA,TGTGCCAGCTCACCACTTGGGGGCCCTGACTACGAGCAGTACTTC,CASSPLGGPDYEQYF
TRBJ1-2,NA,TRBV5-5,NA,TGTGCCAGCAGCCCAGCAGGGTTGGATGGCTACACCTTC,CASSPAGLDGYTF
TRBJ1-2,NA,TRBV24-1,NA,TGTGCCACCAGTGATTCTACGTATGGCTACACCTTC,CATSDSTYGYTF
TRBJ2-5,NA,TRBV14,NA,TGTGCCAGCAGCCAAGAAGAGAACGGGAGAGGAGAGACCCAGTACTTC,CASSQEENGRGETQYF
TRBJ2-5,once,TRBV4-1,NA,TGCGCCAGCAGCCAAGACCTAGAGACCCAGTACTTC,CASSQDLETQYF
TRBJ1-3,NA,TRBV6-5,TRBD1,TGTGCCAGCAGTTTCACAGGGGTCCTCTCTGGAAACACCATATATTTT,CASSFTGVLSGNTIYF
TRBJ1-2,NA,TRBV7-9,NA,TGTGCCAGCAGCCCAGAGGGATATGGCTACACCTTC,CASSPEGYGYTF
TRBJ2-7,NA,TRBV6-2/TRBV6-3,NA,TGTGCCAGCAGTTTTCAAAATCAGGGTACGCAGTACTTC,CASSFQNQGTQYF
TRBJ2-1,NA,TRBV19,TRBD2,TGTGCCAGTAGTATAGATCCACGTAGCGGGACCCCAACCTACAATGAGCAGTTCTTC,CASSIDPRSGTPTYNEQFF
TRBJ2-7,NA,TRBV7-2,NA,TGTGCCAGCAGCATAACCTACGAGCAGTACTTC,CASSITYEQYF
TRBJ2-6,NA,TRBV6-2/TRBV6-3,TRBD1,TGTGCCAGCAGTTACAACAGGGGACAGGGGAGCTCTGGGGCCAACGTCCTGACTTTC,CASSYNRGQGSSGANVLTF
TRBJ2-7,NA,TRBV7-2,TRBD2,TGTGCCAGCAGCTTTTCTAGCGGGAGCTCCTACGAGCAGTACTTC,CASSFSSGSSYEQYF
TRBJ2-1,once,TRBV30,NA,TGTGCCTGGAGAATGGGGGCAGGGACCGGCTGGTACAATGAGCAGTTCTTC,CAWRMGAGTGWYNEQFF
TRBJ2-1,NA,TRBV15,TRBD1,TGTGCCACCAGCAGGACAGGGGGCTACAATGAGCAGTTCTTC,CATSRTGGYNEQFF
TRBJ2-1,NA,TRBV7-2,TRBD2,TGTGCCAGCAGCCGCGGGGGTAATAACAATGAGCAGTTCTTC,CASSRGGNNNEQFF
TRBJ2-1,NA,TRBV29-1,TRBD2,TGCAGCGTTAGACGAGGGCGGGAGAGCGGTAGTGAGCAGTTCTTC,CSVRRGRESGSEQFF
TRBJ2-2,NA,TRBV7-9,NA,TGTGCCAGCAGCCCAGAGGGGGTCAACACCGGGGAGCTGTTTTTT,CASSPEGVNTGELFF
TRBJ1-2,NA,TRBV14,NA,TGTGCCAGCAGCCAAGTAAGCAGGGTCAGGGGAGATGACTATGGCTACACCTTC,CASSQVSRVRGDDYGYTF
TRBJ1-2,NA,TRBV27,NA,TGTGCCAGCAGTTTCAAGCCGGGACACCAAACCAGTAACTATGGCTACACCTTC,CASSFKPGHQTSNYGYTF
TRBJ1-1,NA,TRBV5-1,NA,TGCGCCAGCACCCCGGGGGGTGGAGGGGTTCTCTTCACTGAAGCTTTCTTT,CASTPGGGGVLFTEAFF
TRBJ1-2,NA,TRBV24-1,TRBD1,TGTGCCACCAGTGATTCGGGACAGGACTATGGCTACACCTTC,CATSDSGQDYGYTF
TRBJ1-1,NA,TRBV18,TRBD1,TGTGCCAGCTCACCTTACACAGGGGACACTGAAGCTTTCTTT,CASSPYTGDTEAFF
TRBJ1-3,NA,TRBV5-1,TRBD1,TGCGCCAGCAGCCTGGACCCGGGACAGGGGGCGAGGGGGTCTGGAAACACCATATATTTT,CASSLDPGQGARGSGNTIYF
TRBJ2-2,NA,TRBV19,NA,TGTGCCAGTAGCGACCAGGGTTCTGTTCCTACCGGGGAGCTGTTTTTT,CASSDQGSVPTGELFF
TRBJ1-1,NA,TRBV7-2,NA,TGTGCCAGCAGCCAATCAGGGGTGTGGGGCACTGAAGCTTTCTTT,CASSQSGVWGTEAFF
TRBJ1-2,NA,TRBV6-2/TRBV6-3,NA,TGTGCCAGCAGCCAGCACAGCCCCGCCGGCGGCTACACCTTC,CASSQHSPAGGYTF
TRBJ2-3,NA,TRBV25-1,TRBD2,TGTGCCAGCAGTGAACTGGGACTAGACACAGATACGCAGTATTTT,CASSELGLDTDTQYF
TRBJ1-3,NA,TRBV28,NA,TGTGCCAGCAGTTTTTCCGCCGCGTCGGTTACGGGAAACACCATATATTTT,CASSFSAASVTGNTIYF
TRBJ1-2,NA,TRBV7-9,NA,TGTGCCAGCAGCCCTCGGGGGGGGGCCTATAACTATGGCTACACCTTC,CASSPRGGAYNYGYTF
TRBJ2-6,NA,TRBV3-1/TRBV3-2,NA,TGTGCCAGCAGCCATCATCTCGGGGGGCCAGGGGCCAACGTCCTGACTTTC,CASSHHLGGPGANVLTF
TRBJ1-6,NA,TRBV5-1,TRBD1,TGCGCCAGCAGCCCAGACAGGGAAACTTCACCCCTCCACTTT,CASSPDRETSPLHF
TRBJ2-7,once,TRBV28,TRBD2,TGTGCCAGCAGCCCCCCCGTAGCTAGCGGGTCCTACGAGCAGTACTTC,CASSPPVASGSYEQYF
TRBJ1-1,NA,TRBV4-1,TRBD1,TGCGCCAGCAGCCCGGGACAGCGTAGGCACATGAACACTGAAGCTTTCTTT,CASSPGQRRHMNTEAFF
TRBJ1-3,NA,TRBV9,NA,TGTGCCAGCAGCGTAGAAGAGGCCTCTGGAAACACCATATATTTT,CASSVEEASGNTIYF
TRBJ1-5,NA,TRBV28,NA,TGTGCCAGCAGTTCACAGTTTAGCAATCAGCCCCAGCATTTT,CASSSQFSNQPQHF